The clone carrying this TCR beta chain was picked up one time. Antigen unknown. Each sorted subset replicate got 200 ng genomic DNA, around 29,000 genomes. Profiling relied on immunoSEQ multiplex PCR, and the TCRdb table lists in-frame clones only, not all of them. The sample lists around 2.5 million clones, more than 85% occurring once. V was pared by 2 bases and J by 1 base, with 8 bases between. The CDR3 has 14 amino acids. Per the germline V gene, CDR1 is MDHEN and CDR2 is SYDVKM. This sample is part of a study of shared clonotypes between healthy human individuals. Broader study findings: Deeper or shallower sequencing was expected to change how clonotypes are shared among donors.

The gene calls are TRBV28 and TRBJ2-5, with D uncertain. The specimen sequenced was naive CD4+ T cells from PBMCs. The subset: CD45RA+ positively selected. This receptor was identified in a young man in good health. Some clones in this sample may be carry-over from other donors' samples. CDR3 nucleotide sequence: TGTGCCAGCAGTTTAGCGGAAATCCAAGAGACCCAGTACTTC. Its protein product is CASSLAEIQETQYF. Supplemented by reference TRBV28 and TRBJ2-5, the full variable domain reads DVKVTQSSRYLVKRTGEKVFLECVQDMDHENMFWYRQDPGLGLRLIYFSYDVKMKEKGDIPEGYSVSREKKERFSLILESASTNQTSMYLCASSLAEIQETQYFGPGTRLLVL.